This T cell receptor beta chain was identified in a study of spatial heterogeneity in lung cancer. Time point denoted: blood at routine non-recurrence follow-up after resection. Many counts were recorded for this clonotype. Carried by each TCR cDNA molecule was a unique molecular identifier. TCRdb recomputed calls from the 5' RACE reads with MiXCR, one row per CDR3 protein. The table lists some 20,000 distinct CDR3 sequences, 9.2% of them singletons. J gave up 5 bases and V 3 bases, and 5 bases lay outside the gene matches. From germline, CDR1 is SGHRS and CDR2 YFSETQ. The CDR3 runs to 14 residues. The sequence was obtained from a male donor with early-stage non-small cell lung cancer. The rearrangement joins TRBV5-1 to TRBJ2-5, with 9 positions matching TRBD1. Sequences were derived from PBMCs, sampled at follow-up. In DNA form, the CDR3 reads TGCGCCAGCAGCTGGGGGGACAGGGCGGAGACCCAGTACTTC. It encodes CASSWGDRAETQYF.